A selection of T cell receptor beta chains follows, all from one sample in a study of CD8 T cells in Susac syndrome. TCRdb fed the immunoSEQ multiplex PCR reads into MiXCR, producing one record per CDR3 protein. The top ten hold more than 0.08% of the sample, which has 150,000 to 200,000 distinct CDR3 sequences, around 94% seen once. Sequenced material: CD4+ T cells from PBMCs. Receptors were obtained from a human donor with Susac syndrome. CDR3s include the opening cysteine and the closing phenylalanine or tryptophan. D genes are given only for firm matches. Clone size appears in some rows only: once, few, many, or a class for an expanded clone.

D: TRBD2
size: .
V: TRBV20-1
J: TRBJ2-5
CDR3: CSARDPLAGGHQETQYF
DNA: TGCAGTGCTAGAGATCCGTTAGCGGGGGGCCACCAAGAGACCCAGTACTTC

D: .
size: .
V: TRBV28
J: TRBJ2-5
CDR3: CASSFLFQETQYF
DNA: TGTGCCAGCAGTTTTTTGTTCCAAGAGACCCAGTACTTC

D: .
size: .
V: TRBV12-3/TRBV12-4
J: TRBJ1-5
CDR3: CASSPEGNQPQHF
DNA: TGTGCCAGCAGTCCGGAGGGCAATCAGCCCCAGCATTTT

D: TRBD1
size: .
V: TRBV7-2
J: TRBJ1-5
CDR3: CASSLTGTGKRQPQHF
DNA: TGTGCCAGCAGCTTGACCGGGACAGGGAAAAGACAGCCCCAGCATTTT

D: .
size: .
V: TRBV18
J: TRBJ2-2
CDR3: CASSPIGTGATGELFF
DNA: TGTGCCAGCTCACCAATCGGGACCGGGGCCACCGGGGAGCTGTTTTTT

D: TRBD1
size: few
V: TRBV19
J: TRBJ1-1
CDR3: CASSTQGDTEAFF
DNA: TGTGCCAGTAGTACCCAGGGGGACACTGAAGCTTTCTTT

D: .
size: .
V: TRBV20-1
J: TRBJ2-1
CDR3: CSAQGLLAWNEQFF
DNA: TGCAGTGCTCAAGGCCTGCTAGCATGGAATGAGCAGTTCTTC

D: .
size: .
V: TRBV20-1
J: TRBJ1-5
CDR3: CSAAPTEQGNQPQHF
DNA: TGCAGTGCTGCCCCGACGGAACAAGGCAATCAGCCCCAGCATTTT

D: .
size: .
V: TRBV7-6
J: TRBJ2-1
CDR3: CASSHGSSNEQFF
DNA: TGTGCCAGCAGCCACGGGTCGAGCAATGAGCAGTTCTTC

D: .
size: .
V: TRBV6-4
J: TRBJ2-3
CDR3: CASSEGVLTTDTQYF
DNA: TGTGCCAGCAGTGAGGGGGTCCTAACAACAGATACGCAGTATTTT

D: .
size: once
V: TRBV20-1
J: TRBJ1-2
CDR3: CSASGSRNYGYTF
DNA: TGCAGTGCTAGTGGGTCCAGGAACTATGGCTACACCTTC

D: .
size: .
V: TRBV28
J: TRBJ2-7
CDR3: CASSLSAASYEQYF
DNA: TGTGCCAGCAGTTTATCGGCCGCCTCCTACGAGCAGTACTTC

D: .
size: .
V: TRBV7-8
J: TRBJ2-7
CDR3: CASSLSPTRRTWEQYF
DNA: TGTGCCAGCAGCTTGTCCCCAACACGGAGAACTTGGGAGCAGTACTTC

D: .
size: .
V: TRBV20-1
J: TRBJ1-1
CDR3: CSARKDSSNTEAFF
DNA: TGCAGTGCTAGAAAGGACAGTTCGAACACTGAAGCTTTCTTT

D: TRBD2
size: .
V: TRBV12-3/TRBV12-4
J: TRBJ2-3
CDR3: CASSLNGGGEDTQYF
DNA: TGTGCCAGCAGTTTGAACGGGGGGGGCGAAGATACGCAGTATTTT

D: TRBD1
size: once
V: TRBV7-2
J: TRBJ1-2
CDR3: CASSLPGGYGYTF
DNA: TGTGCCAGCAGCTTACCAGGGGGTTATGGCTACACCTTC

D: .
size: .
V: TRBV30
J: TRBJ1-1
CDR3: CACRFDTEAFF
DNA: TGTGCCTGCAGGTTTGACACTGAAGCTTTCTTT

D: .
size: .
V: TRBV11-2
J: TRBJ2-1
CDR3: CASSLGAGFYNEQFF
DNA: TGTGCCAGCAGCTTAGGAGCGGGTTTCTACAATGAGCAGTTCTTC

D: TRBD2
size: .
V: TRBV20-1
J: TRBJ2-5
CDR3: CSARVGLAGGGESWGETQYF
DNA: TGCAGTGCTAGGGTGGGACTAGCGGGAGGCGGAGAGAGTTGGGGAGAGACCCAGTACTTC

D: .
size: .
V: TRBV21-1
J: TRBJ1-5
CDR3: CASSKGKGAGDLGSNQPQHF
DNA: TGTGCCAGCAGCAAAGGAAAGGGGGCCGGTGATTTAGGTAGCAATCAGCCCCAGCATTTT

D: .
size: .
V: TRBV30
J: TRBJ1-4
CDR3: CAWSVPDEKLFF
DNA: TGTGCCTGGAGTGTACCTGATGAAAAACTGTTTTTT

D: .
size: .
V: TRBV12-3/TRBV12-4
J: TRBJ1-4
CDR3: CASSLQGLTNEKLFF
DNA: TGTGCCAGCAGTTTGCAGGGGCTAACTAATGAAAAACTGTTTTTT

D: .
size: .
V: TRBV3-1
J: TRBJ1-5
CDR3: CASSQGSINQPQHF
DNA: TGTGCCAGCAGCCAAGGGTCCATCAATCAGCCCCAGCATTTT

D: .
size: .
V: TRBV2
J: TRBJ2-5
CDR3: CASSEDRGETQYF
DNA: TGTGCCAGCAGTGAAGACCGCGGAGAGACCCAGTACTTC

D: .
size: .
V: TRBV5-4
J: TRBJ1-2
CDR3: CASSLEPGINYGYTF
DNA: TGTGCCAGCAGCTTGGAACCAGGGATTAACTATGGCTACACCTTC

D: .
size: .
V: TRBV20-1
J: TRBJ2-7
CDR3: CSASQGRGYEQYF
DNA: TGCAGTGCTAGCCAAGGGAGAGGATACGAGCAGTACTTC

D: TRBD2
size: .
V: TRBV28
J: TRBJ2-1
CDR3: CASSLWLAGGYEQFF
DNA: TGTGCCAGCAGTTTATGGCTAGCGGGAGGTTATGAGCAGTTCTTC

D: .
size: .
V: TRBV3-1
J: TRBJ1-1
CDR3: CASSHPGLKTTEAFF
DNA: TGTGCCAGCAGCCATCCTGGACTGAAGACCACTGAAGCTTTCTTT

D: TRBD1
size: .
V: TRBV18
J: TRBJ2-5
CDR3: CASSPPRTGAYETQYF
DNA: TGTGCCAGCTCACCACCGAGGACAGGGGCTTATGAGACCCAGTACTTC